Listed below are T cell receptor beta chains from one sample, sequenced in a study of blood T cell repertoires in COVID-19. This table comes from immunoSEQ multiplex PCR, and its TCRdb copy is limited to in-frame clones, with some not included. The data hold about 150,000 clones, with about nine tenths observed a single time. Specimen: peripheral blood. The receptors come from a woman aged 70-85 years with acute or convalescent COVID-19. Both conserved end residues are part of each CDR3. The order of the fields is V gene, clone size, D gene, J gene, CDR3 protein, CDR3 DNA. A D gene is named only where the DNA matches it firmly. Some rows have no size entry. The others give once, few or many, or a class for an expanded clone.

>TRBV5-1|-|-|TRBJ1-1
CASSLRSGMNTEAFF
TGCGCCAGCAGCTTGCGTTCAGGGATGAACACTGAAGCTTTCTTT
>TRBV6-5|-|-|TRBJ1-1
CASSYSGQLNTEAFF
TGTGCCAGCAGTTACTCCGGACAGCTGAACACTGAAGCTTTCTTT
>TRBV27|-|TRBD1|TRBJ1-4
CASSFQGVGEKLFF
TGTGCCAGCAGTTTTCAGGGGGTCGGTGAAAAACTGTTTTTT
>TRBV2|-|-|TRBJ2-1
CASSTDRNEQFF
TGTGCCAGCAGCACCGACAGAAATGAGCAGTTCTTC
>TRBV9|-|TRBD1|TRBJ1-2
CASSVGQGYYGYTF
TGTGCCAGCAGCGTGGGACAGGGATACTATGGCTACACCTTC
>TRBV9|-|-|TRBJ1-2
CASSHNYGYTF
TGTGCCAGCAGCCATAACTATGGCTACACCTTC
>TRBV7-9|-|-|TRBJ1-1
CASTLLPGINTEAFF
TGTGCCAGCACGCTCCTGCCGGGGATCAACACTGAAGCTTTCTTT
>TRBV28|once|-|TRBJ1-1
CASSPPGGGNTEAFF
TGTGCCAGCAGTCCGCCCGGGGGGGGGAACACTGAAGCTTTCTTT
>TRBV2|-|-|TRBJ1-1
CASTPGPVNTEAFF
TGTGCCAGTACCCCGGGTCCAGTTAACACTGAAGCTTTCTTT
>TRBV7-9|-|-|TRBJ1-1
CASSLTRGAFTEAFF
TGTGCCAGCAGCTTAACGCGGGGGGCGTTCACTGAAGCTTTCTTT
>TRBV7-2|-|TRBD1|TRBJ1-2
CASSSSDRVNYGYTF
TGTGCCAGCAGCTCCTCGGACAGGGTAAACTATGGCTACACCTTC
>TRBV9|-|TRBD2|TRBJ2-1
CASSPSGGVLNEQFF
TGTGCCAGCAGCCCTAGCGGGGGAGTCCTGAATGAGCAGTTCTTC
>TRBV4-1|-|TRBD1|TRBJ2-6
CASSQVSGQAVSGANVLTF
TGCGCCAGCAGCCAGGTCTCGGGACAGGCTGTATCTGGGGCCAACGTCCTGACTTTC
>TRBV6-4|-|-|TRBJ1-2
CASRANGGYGYTF
TGTGCCAGCAGAGCAAACGGAGGGTATGGCTACACCTTC
>TRBV18|-|TRBD1|TRBJ1-2
CASSLGQGAYGYTF
TGTGCCAGCTCGCTGGGACAGGGGGCCTATGGCTACACCTTC
>TRBV6-5|-|TRBD1|TRBJ1-1
CASRLTGRTEAFF
TGTGCCAGCAGACTGACAGGGAGGACTGAAGCTTTCTTT
>TRBV30|-|-|TRBJ2-5
CAWSGGQTVKTQYF
TGTGCCTGGAGTGGCGGCCAAACTGTCAAGACCCAGTACTTC
>TRBV6-5|-|-|TRBJ2-3
CASARDHYTDTQYF
TGTGCCAGCGCCCGGGATCATTACACAGATACGCAGTATTTT
>TRBV3-1/TRBV3-2|-|-|TRBJ1-2
CASSQVRSTGYTF
TGTGCCAGCAGCCAAGTAAGGAGCACAGGCTACACCTTC
>TRBV6-5|-|-|TRBJ1-2
CASSPGGRNGYTF
TGTGCCAGCAGCCCGGGGGGACGGAATGGCTACACCTTC
>TRBV15|-|TRBD1|TRBJ1-2
CATSRVRDRINYGYTF
TGTGCCACCAGCAGAGTAAGGGACAGGATTAACTATGGCTACACCTTC
>TRBV5-4|-|-|TRBJ2-5
CASSLEAGLTQETQYF
TGTGCCAGCAGCTTGGAGGCCGGACTTACCCAAGAGACCCAGTACTTC
>TRBV28|-|-|TRBJ1-2
CASSSPQDRANYGYTF
TGTGCCAGCAGTTCCCCGCAGGATAGAGCTAACTATGGCTACACCTTC
>TRBV18|-|TRBD2|TRBJ2-1
CASSQLAGVSYNEQFF
TGTGCCAGCTCGCAACTAGCGGGGGTCTCCTACAATGAGCAGTTCTTC
>TRBV12-5|once|-|TRBJ1-1
CASGLVLGSGKNTEAFF
TGTGCTAGTGGTTTGGTACTCGGAAGCGGCAAGAACACTGAAGCTTTCTTT
>TRBV6-5|-|TRBD1|TRBJ1-4
CASTWDRPNEKLFF
TGTGCCAGCACCTGGGACAGACCTAATGAAAAACTGTTTTTT
>TRBV29-1|-|-|TRBJ2-2
CSVVGSANTGELFF
TGCAGCGTTGTTGGCAGTGCGAACACCGGGGAGCTGTTTTTT
>TRBV29-1|-|TRBD1|TRBJ2-7
CSVAPTGNEQYF
TGCAGCGTTGCCCCGACAGGGAACGAGCAGTACTTC
>TRBV5-1|-|-|TRBJ2-5
CASNRGAGQETQYF
TGCGCCAGCAACCGCGGAGCTGGCCAAGAGACCCAGTACTTC
>TRBV20-1|once|TRBD2|TRBJ2-1
CSPSGNNEQFF
TGCAGTCCTAGCGGGAACAATGAGCAGTTCTTC
>TRBV3-1/TRBV3-2|-|-|TRBJ1-2
CASSQDRGSGYTF
TGTGCCAGCAGCCAAGATCGGGGGTCGGGCTACACCTTC
>TRBV7-3|-|-|TRBJ2-1
CASSLMVSRDEQFF
TGTGCCAGCAGCTTAATGGTTAGCAGGGATGAGCAGTTCTTC
>TRBV3-1/TRBV3-2|-|-|TRBJ1-5
CASSQGGTGTRGRPQHF
TGTGCCAGCAGCCAAGGCGGAACCGGGACCAGGGGTCGGCCCCAGCATTTT
>TRBV18|-|-|TRBJ2-2
CASSPRGGASAGELFF
TGTGCCAGCTCACCAAGGGGCGGGGCCTCGGCCGGGGAGCTGTTTTTT
>TRBV7-2|-|TRBD1|TRBJ1-2
CASSLDKTGAGGGYTF
TGTGCCAGCAGCTTAGACAAGACAGGGGCCGGTGGGGGCTACACCTTC
>TRBV7-6|-|-|TRBJ1-1
CASSLVGTTNTEAFF
TGTGCCAGCAGCTTAGTAGGGACTACGAACACTGAAGCTTTCTTT
>TRBV7-2|once|-|TRBJ2-3
CASSLRLHLDTQYF
TGTGCCAGCAGCTTAAGACTGCATCTGGATACGCAGTATTTT
>TRBV19|-|TRBD1|TRBJ1-2
CASRDRGYGYTF
TGTGCCAGCCGGGACAGGGGTTATGGCTACACCTTC
>TRBV2|-|TRBD1|TRBJ1-6
CASSSDRGSSPLHF
TGTGCCAGCAGTTCGGACAGGGGGAGTTCACCCCTCCACTTT
>TRBV19|-|-|TRBJ1-2
CASSQGIGYGYTF
TGTGCCAGTAGTCAGGGGATAGGCTATGGCTACACCTTC
>TRBV7-9|-|-|TRBJ1-2
CASSLVSGFSFRYGYTF
TGTGCCAGCAGCTTAGTATCAGGGTTCTCGTTTCGATATGGCTACACCTTC
>TRBV6-6|-|TRBD1|TRBJ2-7
CATGTGGYEQYF
TGTGCCACTGGAACAGGGGGCTACGAGCAGTACTTC
>TRBV19|-|-|TRBJ1-2
CASRAEAGGYTF
TGTGCCAGTAGAGCCGAGGCAGGGGGCTACACCTTC
>TRBV27|few|TRBD2|TRBJ2-4
CASSLGGWKNIQYF
TGTGCCAGCAGTTTGGGGGGGTGGAAAAACATTCAGTACTTC
>TRBV18|-|-|TRBJ2-7
CASSPERTGAYEQYF
TGTGCCAGCTCACCCGAAAGGACGGGAGCCTACGAGCAGTACTTC
>TRBV3-1/TRBV3-2|-|TRBD1|TRBJ2-7
CASSRGTGSSYEQYF
TGTGCCAGCAGCCGAGGGACAGGGAGCTCCTACGAGCAGTACTTC
>TRBV4-1|-|TRBD2|TRBJ2-1
CASSQDRGGAISDEQFF
TGCGCCAGCAGCCAAGATCGCGGGGGGGCTATTAGCGATGAGCAGTTCTTC
>TRBV15|-|-|TRBJ1-5
CATSTEAPRVGPQHF
TGTGCCACCAGTACAGAGGCCCCCAGGGTCGGACCCCAGCATTTT
>TRBV5-1|-|-|TRBJ2-3
CASSLAVNTDTQYF
TGCGCCAGCAGCTTGGCTGTTAACACAGATACGCAGTATTTT
>TRBV18|-|TRBD1|TRBJ1-1
CASSRGQGANTEAFF
TGTGCCAGCTCAAGAGGACAGGGGGCGAACACTGAAGCTTTCTTT
>TRBV29-1|-|-|TRBJ1-1
CSVVGPGGSAFF
TGCAGCGTTGTGGGCCCGGGGGGGTCAGCTTTCTTT
>TRBV30|-|-|TRBJ1-4
CAWSPGYQTNEKLFF
TGTGCCTGGAGTCCAGGGTATCAGACTAATGAAAAACTGTTTTTT
>TRBV3-1/TRBV3-2|few|-|TRBJ1-2
CASSRMGAAYGYTF
TGTGCCAGCAGCCGGATGGGGGCCGCCTATGGCTACACCTTC
>TRBV27|-|TRBD1|TRBJ1-6
CASSQGQGSYNSPLHF
TGTGCCAGCAGCCAAGGACAGGGAAGCTATAATTCACCCCTCCACTTT
>TRBV18|-|TRBD2|TRBJ2-2
CASSPMAGGLANTGELFF
TGTGCCAGCTCACCCATGGCGGGGGGTCTCGCGAACACCGGGGAGCTGTTTTTT
>TRBV5-1|-|TRBD1|TRBJ1-5
CASSRDSAGNQPQHF
TGCGCCAGCAGCAGGGACAGTGCGGGCAATCAGCCCCAGCATTTT
>TRBV7-2|-|-|TRBJ1-1
CASSSERNTEAFF
TGTGCCAGCAGCTCGGAGAGAAACACTGAAGCTTTCTTT
>TRBV4-1|-|-|TRBJ2-1
CASSQAVGGGYEQFF
TGCGCCAGCAGCCAGGCCGTTGGGGGGGGCTATGAGCAGTTCTTC
>TRBV3-1/TRBV3-2|-|TRBD2|TRBJ2-3
CASSHALGLAGGPDTQYF
TGTGCCAGCAGCCATGCTCTGGGACTAGCGGGGGGGCCGGATACGCAGTATTTT